This T cell receptor beta chain was sequenced during a study of CD8+ T cells in alopecia areata. The wider study: Dosing spanned 6 to 18 months on tofacitinib, then 6 months off drug.

This clone was detected only a few times. As yet, its antigen is unknown. As the sequencing template, cDNA was produced by extracting RNA and reverse transcribing it. Using immunoSEQ multiplex PCR, the repertoire was profiled, and TCRdb retains in-frame clones only, with some absent. The sample contains about 100,000 clones, roughly 60% of which appear only once. The germline V gene encodes CDR1 SEHNR and CDR2 FQNEAQ (reference sequence). The CDR3 is 13 residues long. V dropped 0 bases and J dropped 12; count of bases not matched to a gene: 1. Treatment reported: oral pan-JAK inhibitor, 5-10 mg twice daily. From alopecia areata patients, lesional scalp punch biopsies and peripheral blood were collected. Study-level points and caveats: Association of baseline CD8+ expansion with response is uncertain owing to one nonresponder.

The source is a human donor with alopecia areata. The V and J genes are TRBV7-9 and TRBJ1-6, with TRBD1 identical over 8 bases. This specimen was CD8+ T cells sorted from blood, taken between weeks 55 and 65, from a patient treated with tofacitinib. The CDR3 nucleotides are TGTGCCAGCAGCTTAGCGACAGGGGAACCCCTCCACTTT. Its translation is CASSLATGEPLHF.